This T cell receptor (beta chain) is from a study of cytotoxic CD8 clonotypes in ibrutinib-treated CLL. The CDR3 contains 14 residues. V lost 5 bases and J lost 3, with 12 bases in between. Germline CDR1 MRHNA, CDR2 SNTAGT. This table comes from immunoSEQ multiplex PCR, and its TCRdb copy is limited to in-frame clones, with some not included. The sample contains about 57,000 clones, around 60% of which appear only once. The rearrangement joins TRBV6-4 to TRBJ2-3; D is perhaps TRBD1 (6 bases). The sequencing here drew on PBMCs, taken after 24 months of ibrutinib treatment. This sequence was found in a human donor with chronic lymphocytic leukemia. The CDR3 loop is CASSMQGLTDTQYF. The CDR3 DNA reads TGTGCCAGCAGTATGCAGGGGTTAACAGATACGCAGTATTTT.